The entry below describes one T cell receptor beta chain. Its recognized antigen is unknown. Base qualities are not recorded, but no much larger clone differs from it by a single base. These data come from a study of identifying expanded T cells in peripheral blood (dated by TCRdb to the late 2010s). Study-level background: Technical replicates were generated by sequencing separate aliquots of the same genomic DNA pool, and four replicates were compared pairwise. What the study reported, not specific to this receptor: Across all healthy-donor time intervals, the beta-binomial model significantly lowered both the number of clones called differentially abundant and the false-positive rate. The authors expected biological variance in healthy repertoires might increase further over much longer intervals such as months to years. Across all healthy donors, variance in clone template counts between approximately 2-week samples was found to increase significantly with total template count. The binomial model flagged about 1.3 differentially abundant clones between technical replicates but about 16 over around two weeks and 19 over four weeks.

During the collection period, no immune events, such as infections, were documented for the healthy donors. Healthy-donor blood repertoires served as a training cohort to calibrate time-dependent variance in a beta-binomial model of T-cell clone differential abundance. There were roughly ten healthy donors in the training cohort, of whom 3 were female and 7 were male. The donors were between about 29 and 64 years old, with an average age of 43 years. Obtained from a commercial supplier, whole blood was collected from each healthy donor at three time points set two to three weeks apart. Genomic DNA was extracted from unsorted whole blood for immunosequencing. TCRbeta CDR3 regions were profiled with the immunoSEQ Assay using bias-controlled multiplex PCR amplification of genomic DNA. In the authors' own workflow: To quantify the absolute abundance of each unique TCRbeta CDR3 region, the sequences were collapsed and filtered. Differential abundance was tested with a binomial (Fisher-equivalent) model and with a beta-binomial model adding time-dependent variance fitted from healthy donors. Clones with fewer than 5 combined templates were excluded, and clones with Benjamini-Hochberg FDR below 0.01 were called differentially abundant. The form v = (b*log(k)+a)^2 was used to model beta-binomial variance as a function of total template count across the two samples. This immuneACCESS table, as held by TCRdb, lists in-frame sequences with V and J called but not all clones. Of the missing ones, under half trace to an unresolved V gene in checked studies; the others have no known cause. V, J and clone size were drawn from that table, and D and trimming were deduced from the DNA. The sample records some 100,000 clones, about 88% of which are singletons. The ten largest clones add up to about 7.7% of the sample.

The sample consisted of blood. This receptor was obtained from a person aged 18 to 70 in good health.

The CDR3 protein sequence reads: CASSPNRDNYGYTF. The bases read TGTGCCAGCTCGCCAAACCGGGATAACTATGGCTACACCTTC. The rearranged segments are TRBV18 and TRBJ1-2; there is no confident call for the D gene. Counted from cysteine to phenylalanine, this CDR3 has 14 amino acids. Kept here is only the CDR3 DNA, which spans 42 bases and is read in frame from base 1. V and J are truncated by 6 bases and 1 base respectively, leaving an intervening sequence of 12 bases. Taken from the germline V gene, the CDR1 and CDR2 loops are KGHSH and LQKENI.